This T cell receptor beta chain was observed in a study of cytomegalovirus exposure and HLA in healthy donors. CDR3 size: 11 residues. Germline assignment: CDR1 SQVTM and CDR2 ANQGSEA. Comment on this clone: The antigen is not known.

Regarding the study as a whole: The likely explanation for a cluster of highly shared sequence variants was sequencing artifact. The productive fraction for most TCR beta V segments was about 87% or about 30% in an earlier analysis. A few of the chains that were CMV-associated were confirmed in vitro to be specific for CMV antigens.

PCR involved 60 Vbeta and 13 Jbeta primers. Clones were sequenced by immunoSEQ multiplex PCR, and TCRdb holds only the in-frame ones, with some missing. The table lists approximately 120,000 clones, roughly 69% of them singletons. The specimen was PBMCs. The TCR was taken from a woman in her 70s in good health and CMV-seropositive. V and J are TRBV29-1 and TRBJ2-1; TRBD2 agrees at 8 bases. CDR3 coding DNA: TGCTCGGGGGGGTTTTACAATGAGCAGTTCTTC. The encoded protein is CSGGFYNEQFF.